Given below is one TCR beta chain in context. This clone was recorded once. Its cognate antigen has yet to be identified. It has no much larger one-base neighbor in the sample; base qualities were not kept. The collaborating institutions used their own protocols to collect whole blood in K2EDTA tubes. Collaborator samples were shipped for TCRbeta analysis as frozen whole blood, isolated PBMCs, or DNA extracted from either sample type. V and J lose 1 base and 2 bases, and a span of 8 bases separates them. Reading from cysteine to phenylalanine, the CDR3 counts 13 amino acids. Of the read, only the CDR3 DNA is kept; its 39 bases are in frame from base 1. For CDR1 and CDR2, the germline V gene lists SQVTM and ANQGSEA. This sample is drawn from a study of blood T cell repertoires in COVID-19 (dated by TCRdb to 2020 to 2021). Concerning the study at large: Samples from collaborators originated in the United States, Italy and Spain and spanned both the acute and convalescent phases of COVID-19. Where available, HLA class I and class II types were taken from metadata supplied by the sample provider and were not determined by assay-based typing. Nearly every sample came with metadata listing a de-identified subject ID, COVID-19 status, age in years and sex. The dataset comprised deeply sampled blood TCRbeta repertoires from subjects exposed to, actively infected with, or recovered from COVID-19. The repertoires were released in a freely available public database intended as a resource for research on the immune response to SARS-CoV-2. The material from the prospective study consisted of cDNA or gDNA derived from T cells, B-cell-depleted T cells, or PBMCs. Samples were obtained from the ongoing ImmuneRACE study (first 160 participants) and from 1,000 to 1,500 subjects provided by 6 global collaborators.

The study at large found these results: Clinical and demographic metadata were provided uncurated, with the amount varying by source and participant.

The immunoSEQ Assay, a bias-controlled multiplex PCR, was used to amplify TCRbeta CDR3 regions from genomic DNA. Processing in the source paper ran as follows. Within the assay, amplification of reference gene primers was used to estimate how many nucleated cells each sample contained. Sequence reads were collapsed and filtered to measure the absolute abundance of every unique TCRbeta CDR3 rearrangement. For each sample, productive Simpson clonality was calculated as the square root of Simpson's diversity index over productive rearrangements. In its TCRdb copy, this immuneACCESS table keeps in-frame sequences only and misses some clones. Where compared with another copy, unresolved V genes explain less than half of these, and the others have no known cause. Clonal size and the V and J genes are those of that table, whereas D and trimming came from the DNA. Recorded for this sample are some 120,000 clones; 88% of them occurred a single time. The ten largest clones represent about 1% of the sample.

Sample: peripheral blood. This receptor was identified in a woman between 45 and 65 years old with active or convalescent COVID-19. The chain employs TRBV29-1 and TRBJ1-2; the D gene cannot be named for sure. The sequenced DNA: TGCAGCGTTGAAGTAAGCAGGAACTATGGCTACACCTTC. Its translation is CSVEVSRNYGYTF. Reference TRBV29-1 and TRBJ1-2 proteins supply the regions before and after the CDR3; the full variable domain is: SAVISQKPSRDICQRGTSLTIQCQVDSQVTMMFWYRQQPGQSLTLIATANQGSEATYESGFVIDKFPISRPNLTFSTLTVSNMSPEDSSIYLCSVEVSRNYGYTFGSGTRLTVV.